The 21 T cell receptor beta chains listed next were all sequenced from one sample in a study of T cells after posttransplantation cyclophosphamide. The repertoire was sequenced with immunoSEQ multiplex PCR; TCRdb's copy has only in-frame clones and lacks some. The sample is made up of 40,000 to 45,000 clones, none counted only once. The sequencing sample was made of PBMCs. Every receptor here comes from a man aged 40-49 years in good health, CMV-negative, and a related stem cell transplant donor.

This clone was picked up many times. The CDR3 coding sequence is TGTGCCAGTAGTAGGGACAGGGGTTACGAGCAGTACTTC. Its translation is CASSRDRGYEQYF. V usage is TRBV19 and J usage is TRBJ2-7; 10 bases match TRBD1. Germline V gene data show CDR1 as LNHDA and CDR2 as SQIVND (reference sequence). The V segment lost 4 bases and the J segment 4 bases; nucleotides outside the gene matches: 1. The CDR3 contains 13 residues.

This clone was recorded at least ten times. The rearrangement uses TRBV5-1 and TRBJ2-2, with D maybe TRBD2 (5 bases). V was cut by 4 bases and J by 14 bases, with 30 bases left in between. Per germline, CDR1 SGHRS and CDR2 YFSETQ. The CDR3 sequence is 17 residues long. CDR3: CASSRPPQHRGAVDLFF. As DNA, the CDR3 is TGCGCCAGCAGCAGACCCCCCCAGCACCGGGGAGCTGTTGACCTGTTTTTT.

This clone has a count of ten or more. The chain uses TRBV5-6 and TRBJ1-6, with 7 bases matching TRBD1. Germline V lookup: CDR1 SGHDT, CDR2 YYEEEE. The junction had 15 bases not matched to a gene; V was cut back by 4 bases and J by 11 bases. The CDR3 contains 16 residues. The CDR3 loop reads CASSVRDRNNGPPLHF. The CDR3 DNA reads TGTGCCAGCAGCGTCCGGGACAGAAATAATGGTCCACCCCTCCACTTT. Full variable domain (missing parts from reference TRBV5-6 and TRBJ1-6): DAGVTQSPTHLIKTRGQQVTLRCSPKSGHDTVSWYQQALGQGPQFIFQYYEEEERQRGNFPDRFSGHQFPNYSSELNVNALLLGDSALYLCASSVRDRNNGPPLHFGNGTRLTVT.

This clone showed up many times. The chain links TRBV30 to TRBJ1-5; TRBD1 matches 7 bases. The J segment lost 9 bases and the V segment lost 3 bases, leaving 8 bases of the junction unmatched. The germline gives CDR1 GTSNPN, CDR2 SVGIG (reference sequence). The CDR3 sequence is 13 residues long. CDR3 bases: TGTGCCTGGAGAGGACAGGCCCTCGGGCCCCAGCATTTT. Translating gives CAWRGQALGPQHF.

The sample holds many counts of this clone. V usage is TRBV9 and J usage is TRBJ2-3, with TRBD2 matching over 9 bases. J gave up 2 bases and V 2 bases, and 3 bases lay outside the gene matches. The CDR3 extends over 15 amino acids. The germline CDR1 and CDR2 sequences are SGDLS and YYNGEE. The CDR3 reads CASSVGTSPTDTQYF. The CDR3 region has the DNA TGTGCCAGCAGCGTCGGGACTAGCCCCACAGATACGCAGTATTTT.

The rearrangement links TRBV6-6 to TRBJ2-2; TRBD1 is a possible D gene (6 bases). The CDR3 sequence is 15 residues long. Looked up from germline, CDR1 is MNHNY and CDR2 is SVGAGI (reference sequence). The ends were cut back, 6 bases at V and 2 bases at J, with 13 bases in the middle. In DNA form, the CDR3 reads TGTGCCAGCAGCTCACAGGGCCCTAACACCGGGGAGCTGTTTTTT. Translated: CASSSQGPNTGELFF.

This clone was seen repeatedly, ten times or more. The V gene is TRBV9, the J gene TRBJ1-5; tentatively, D is TRBD1 (6 bases). V lost 3 bases and J 0 bases, leaving 10 bases between the germline ends. This CDR3 has 15 amino acids. Germline V gene sequence: CDR1 SGDLS, CDR2 YYNGEE. The DNA for the CDR3 is TGTGCCAGCAGCGATGGACAGTCTAGCAATCAGCCCCAGCATTTT. It yields the protein CASSDGQSSNQPQHF.

This clone was picked up many times. The DNA for the CDR3 is TGTGCCAGCAGCTTAAACCCTTTCGGCGGCTACAATGAGCAGTTCTTC. Translation: CASSLNPFGGYNEQFF. The rearrangement joins TRBV7-9 to TRBJ2-1, with unresolved D. CDR1 and CDR2 from the germline V gene are SEHNR and FQNEAQ (reference sequence). The CDR3 loop spans 16 amino acids. Deletions cut 2 bases from V and 3 bases from J, with 14 bases between.

This clone was seen many times. This chain links TRBV6-5 with TRBJ2-2, with D possibly TRBD1 on 5 matching bases. The V end was cut by 2 bases, the J end by 8 bases, with 6 bases between. Germline V gene data show CDR1 as MNHEY and CDR2 as SVGAGI. This CDR3 contains 12 residues. As DNA, the CDR3 is TGTGCCAGCAGTTACAGGGGAGGGGAGCTGTTTTTT. This gives the protein CASSYRGGELFF.

This clone was seen ten or more times. The chain recombines TRBV7-9 with TRBJ1-5; 9 bases are a match to TRBD1. V lost 2 bases to trimming and J lost 5 bases; unmatched junction nucleotides: 7. Germline values: CDR1 SEHNR, CDR2 FQNEAQ (reference sequence). The CDR3 has 16 amino acids. The CDR3 DNA reads TGTGCCAGCAGCTTAAACTCGGGACAGGGTCATCAGCCCCAGCATTTT. Encoded protein: CASSLNSGQGHQPQHF.

The V call is TRBV4-1, the J call TRBJ2-1; TRBD2 matches at 10 bases. CDR1 and CDR2 (germline): MGHRA, YSYEKL. This CDR3 is built from 17 residues. V lost 1 base, J lost 12 bases, and 15 bases stayed unmatched. CDR3 nucleotide sequence: TGCGCCAGCAGCCAAGTGGGACCGGGACTAGCGATTAAGGGGCAGTTCTTC. Translated: CASSQVGPGLAIKGQFF.

In this sample, this clone turned up many times. CDR3 coding DNA: TGTGCCAGCAGGAATCGACTAGTTAGTGAGCAGTTCTTC. Amino acid sequence: CASRNRLVSEQFF. The chain uses TRBV6-5 and TRBJ2-1, with D perhaps matching TRBD2 (6 bases). The CDR3 extends over 13 amino acids. CDR1 is MNHEY, CDR2 SVGAGI, per germline. V lost 6 bases, J lost 9 bases, and 15 bases lay in between.

This clone was found many times. The CDR3 here is CASSIQGAGTGELFF. The CDR3 coding sequence is TGTGCCAGCAGTATACAGGGGGCAGGGACCGGGGAGCTGTTTTTT. This sequence joins TRBV27 and TRBJ2-2, with 9 bases that match TRBD1. The V gene's germline CDR1 is MNHEY and CDR2 SMNVEV (reference sequence). V lost 5 bases and J lost 5; bases outside the gene matches: 6. The CDR3 sequence is 15 residues long.

This clone has at least ten counts. The CDR3 sequence is CASSPDSLPVNIQYF. The CDR3 DNA reads as TGCGCCAGCAGCCCCGACAGCCTACCTGTAAACATTCAGTACTTC. The V gene is TRBV5-1, the J gene TRBJ2-4, with D maybe TRBD1 (5 bases). V lost 4 bases and J 6 bases, leaving 17 bases between the germline ends. Per germline, CDR1 SGHRS and CDR2 YFSETQ. The CDR3 covers 15 residues.

This clone was observed many times. The V call is TRBV29-1, the J call TRBJ1-1; possible D gene TRBD1, 5 bases. Germline assignment: CDR1 SQVTM and CDR2 ANQGSEA. This CDR3 contains 12 residues. Trimming left V 4 bases short and J 7 bases short, with 13 bases between. The CDR3, as DNA: TGCAGCGTTGGGCGGGGCGGAGGTGAAGCTTTCTTT. Its translation is CSVGRGGGEAFF.

The sample holds many counts of this clone. The rearrangement links TRBV19 to TRBJ1-4, with D hard to call. The CDR3 length is 11 residues. Germline V gene lookup returns CDR1 LNHDA and CDR2 SQIVND (reference sequence). V was trimmed by 4 bases and J by 11 bases, leaving 8 bases between them. CDR3: CASSTGLKLFF. The CDR3, as DNA: TGTGCCAGTAGTACAGGACTTAAACTGTTTTTT.

On this clone: A junction boundary mismatches the germline segment, possibly from a read error. The rearrangement joins TRBV5-4 to TRBJ1-6; D is possibly TRBD1 (5 bases). CDR3 size: 12 residues. Germline CDR1 reads SGHNT; CDR2 reads YYREEE (reference sequence). CDR3 amino acids: CASSLSQGPQDF. The CDR3 nucleotides read TGTGCCAGCAGCTTGAGCCAGGGCCCTCAAGACTTT.

This clone has at least ten counts. The DNA for the CDR3 is TGTGCCAGCAGCCACCTAAAGACGCAGGGGTTTGAAGCTTTCTTT. It specifies CASSHLKTQGFEAFF. The chain employs TRBV11-3 and TRBJ1-1; a possible D gene is TRBD1 (6 bases). Trimming pared 5 bases from V and 7 bases from J, leaving 20 bases between. This CDR3 spans 15 amino acids. Germline V CDR1 and CDR2: SGHNT, YENEEA.

This clone came up many times. The V gene is TRBV7-9, the J gene TRBJ1-4; D is undetermined. V lost 2 bases and J 0 bases, leaving 10 bases between the germline ends. Germline assignment: CDR1 SEHNR and CDR2 FQNEAQ (reference sequence). The CDR3 has 16 residues. For the CDR3, the DNA is TGTGCCAGCAGCTTAAGAGCATCCGCAACTAATGAAAAACTGTTTTTT. It yields the protein CASSLRASATNEKLFF.

This clone was observed a few times. The chain has TRBV7-9 and TRBJ2-5; D call uncertain. The CDR3 spans 14 residues. Germline V gives CDR1 SEHNR, CDR2 FQNEAQ (reference sequence). V gave up 5 bases and J gave up 6 bases, with 16 bases separating them. DNA of the CDR3: TGTGCCAGCAGCCCCCCCTCGAGCGAACAGACCCAGTACTTC. Amino acid sequence: CASSPPSSEQTQYF.

This clone occurred many times. The chain is built from TRBV5-4 and TRBJ1-1; tentative D call: TRBD1 (6 bases). The V end lost 0 bases, the J end lost 4 bases, and 13 bases lay between the germline ends. Germline values: CDR1 SGHNT, CDR2 YYREEE (reference sequence). CDR3 length: 15 amino acids. CDR3: CASSLEGERSTEAFF. CDR3 DNA sequence: TGTGCCAGCAGCTTGGAGGGGGAAAGGAGCACTGAAGCTTTCTTT. Filled out from reference TRBV5-4 and TRBJ1-1, the complete variable domain reads ETGVTQSPTHLIKTRGQQVTLRCSSQSGHNTVSWYQQALGQGPQFIFQYYREEENGRGNFPPRFSGLQFPNYSSELNVNALELDDSALYLCASSLEGERSTEAFFGQGTRLTVV.